This paragraph covers one T cell receptor beta chain sequence. The data belong to a study of blood T cell repertoires in COVID-19. Turning to the study itself: Specimens from acute and convalescent COVID-19 originated in the United States, Italy and Spain. Sources were T cells, B-cell-depleted T cells, or PBMCs; the material itself was cDNA or gDNA.

Original analysis: Scientists estimated how many nucleated cells there were by amplifying reference gene primers. The table came from immunoSEQ multiplex PCR; TCRdb's copy has only in-frame clones and leaves some out. The V and J calls and the clone size are those of that table, but D and trimming were determined from the DNA. The sample consists of over 45,000 clones, around 86% of them appearing once. The clonotype was recovered from a man in his 60s with active COVID-19. Sequencing was carried out using peripheral blood.

Written as DNA, the CDR3 is TGTGCTAGTGGAACTAGCGGGAGGGTCTCCTACAATGAGCAGTTCTTC. Its translation: CASGTSGRVSYNEQFF. The chain recombines TRBV12-5 with TRBJ2-1, with 13 bases lining up with TRBD2. This CDR3 has 16 residues. With 6 bases clipped from V and 0 bases from J, the junction kept 2 bases outside the gene matches. Germline lookup yields CDR1 LGHNT and CDR2 FRNRAP.